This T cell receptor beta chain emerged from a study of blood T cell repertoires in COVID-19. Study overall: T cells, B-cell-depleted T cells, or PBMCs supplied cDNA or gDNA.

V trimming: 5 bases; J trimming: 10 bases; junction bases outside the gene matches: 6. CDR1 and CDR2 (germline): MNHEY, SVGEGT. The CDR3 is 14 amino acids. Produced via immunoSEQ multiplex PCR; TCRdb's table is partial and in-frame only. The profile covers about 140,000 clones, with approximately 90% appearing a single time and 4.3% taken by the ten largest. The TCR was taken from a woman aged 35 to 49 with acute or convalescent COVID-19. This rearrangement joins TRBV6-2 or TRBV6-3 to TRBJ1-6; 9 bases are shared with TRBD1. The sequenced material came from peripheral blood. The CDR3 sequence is CASSTTGGSSPLHF. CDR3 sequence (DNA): TGTGCCAGCAGTACGACAGGGGGTAGCTCACCCCTCCACTTT.